One and the same sample provided the 18 T cell receptor beta chains below, sequenced in a study of blood T cell repertoires in COVID-19. The assay was immunoSEQ multiplex PCR, and TCRdb's table has in-frame clones only and misses some. The data show fewer than 90,000 clones, about four fifths seen once. Sequencing was carried out using peripheral blood. These receptors originate from a human donor in a cohort sampled during active COVID-19.

The V gene is TRBV6-6, the J gene TRBJ2-7, with 12 bases identical to TRBD2. Losses at the gene ends were 1 base for V and 4 bases for J; bases not matched to a gene: 5. Germline CDR1 and CDR2: MNHNY and SVGAGI (reference sequence). The CDR3 is 16 amino acids. The CDR3 reads CASSYFLAGGFYEQYF. In DNA, the CDR3 is TGTGCCAGCAGTTACTTTCTAGCGGGGGGGTTTTACGAGCAGTACTTC.

V and J are TRBV5-6 and TRBJ2-7; TRBD1 is a possible D gene (5 bases). This CDR3 has 13 amino acids. Germline V gene sequence: CDR1 SGHDT, CDR2 YYEEEE. V shed 0 bases and J shed 1 base, with 5 bases lying between them. The CDR3 DNA is TGTGCCAGCAGCTTGGACAGGTCCTACGAGCAGTACTTC. This translates into CASSLDRSYEQYF.

The rearrangement joins TRBV15 to TRBJ2-5, with 7 nucleotides matching TRBD1. CDR3 length: 16 residues. J lost 5 bases, V lost 1 base, and 10 bases had no gene match. Germline loops: CDR1 LNHNV, CDR2 YYDKDF (reference sequence). The CDR3 DNA sequence: TGTGCCACCAGCAGAGGGTCACAGGGGCGGTTGGAGACCCAGTACTTC. Encoded protein: CATSRGSQGRLETQYF.

CDR3 in DNA: TGTGCCACCAGTGATTCAAGGAATCCTACAGGGGGCTACTATGGCTACACCTTC. Translating it yields CATSDSRNPTGGYYGYTF. This rearrangement joins TRBV24-1 to TRBJ1-2, with TRBD1 identical over 9 bases. Germline CDR1 is KGHDR and CDR2 is SFDVKD. V shed 2 bases, J shed 3 bases, and the junction held 12 bases outside the gene matches. The CDR3 sequence is 18 residues long.

The chain has TRBV2 and TRBJ1-4, with D unclear. This CDR3 comprises 12 residues. CDR1 is SNHLY, CDR2 FYNNEI, per germline. V was pared by 4 bases and J by 5 bases, with 5 bases between. The CDR3 region has the DNA TGTGCCAGCAGTGGACAAAATGAAAAACTGTTTTTT. It encodes CASSGQNEKLFF.

The sample holds one count of this clone. The V call is TRBV20-1, the J call TRBJ1-1; D gene uncertain. The CDR3 has 11 residues. V dropped 5 bases and J dropped 10 bases, with 14 bases sitting between them. Per germline, CDR1 DFQATT and CDR2 SNEGSKA (reference sequence). This CDR3 is CSALSGVRAFF. CDR3 sequence (DNA): TGCAGTGCTCTTAGCGGGGTTAGAGCTTTCTTT.

This rearrangement joins TRBV30 to TRBJ2-5, with no clear D. This CDR3 spans 12 amino acids. Trimming pared 2 bases from V and 4 bases from J, leaving 8 bases between. Germline lookup yields CDR1 GTSNPN and CDR2 SVGIG (reference sequence). CDR3 protein: CAWSLYGETQYF. In DNA form, the CDR3 reads TGTGCCTGGAGTCTCTATGGAGAGACCCAGTACTTC.

This rearrangement joins TRBV19 to TRBJ2-2; unclear D gene. The CDR3 runs to 18 residues. With 1 base removed from V and 2 bases from J, the gap between germline ends came to 17 bases. Germline CDR1 reads LNHDA; CDR2 reads SQIVND (reference sequence). CDR3 protein: CASSIVSRSVLNTGELFF. CDR3 bases: TGTGCCAGTAGTATAGTCTCTCGAAGCGTTCTTAACACCGGGGAGCTGTTTTTT.

The chain has TRBV6-5 and TRBJ2-7; possible D gene TRBD2, 6 bases. The germline V gene has CDR1 MNHEY and CDR2 SVGAGI. The CDR3 is 15 residues long. V lost 5 bases and J lost 2, with 16 bases in between. CDR3 sequence (DNA): TGTGCCAGCAGTCTTACTGGGACTTCTACCTACGAGCAGTACTTC. Its protein is CASSLTGTSTYEQYF.

V and J are TRBV19 and TRBJ2-4; a possible D gene is TRBD1 (8 bases). There are 14 residues in the CDR3. Germline lookup yields CDR1 LNHDA and CDR2 SQIVND (reference sequence). V dropped 7 bases and J dropped 8 bases, with 18 bases sitting between them. CDR3 protein: CASTLDREGYIQYF. The CDR3 region has the DNA TGTGCCAGTACCTTGGACAGGGAGGGGTACATTCAGTACTTC.

The chain is built from TRBV29-1 and TRBJ2-5; 13 nucleotides agree with TRBD2. V trimming: 4 bases; J trimming: 7 bases; junction bases outside the gene matches: 12. Germline V gene data show CDR1 as SQVTM and CDR2 as ANQGSEA. This CDR3 has 16 amino acids. The CDR3: CSVVTSGGSLGGTQYF. As DNA, the CDR3 is TGCAGCGTTGTGACTAGCGGGGGGTCATTGGGTGGGACCCAGTACTTC.

The chain recombines TRBV28 with TRBJ1-1; D remains ambiguous. This CDR3 contains 13 residues. Trimming took 4 bases from V and 4 from J, leaving 10 bases between them. Per the germline V gene, CDR1 is MDHEN and CDR2 is SYDVKM. The CDR3: CASSSLEGTEAFF. The CDR3 region has the DNA TGTGCCAGCAGTTCCCTCGAGGGCACTGAAGCTTTCTTT.

The chain uses TRBV10-1 and TRBJ1-1; 9 bases fit TRBD1. V trimming: 7 bases; J trimming: 3 bases; junction bases outside the gene matches: 3. Germline V gene lookup returns CDR1 WNHNN and CDR2 SYGVQD (reference sequence). The CDR3 length is 13 residues. Here the CDR3 reads CASTRQGDTEAFF. CDR3 in DNA: TGCGCCAGCACCCGACAGGGGGACACTGAAGCTTTCTTT.

J is TRBJ1-4 and V is TRBV5-1; tentatively, D is TRBD1 (5 bases). Germline assignment: CDR1 SGHRS and CDR2 YFSETQ. The CDR3 covers 14 residues. V was clipped by 0 bases and J by 7 bases, with 10 bases between them. CDR3 in amino acids: CASSLDRIGEKLFF. DNA of the CDR3: TGCGCCAGCAGCTTGGACAGGATCGGTGAAAAACTGTTTTTT.

This clone was detected only a few times. This chain links TRBV28 with TRBJ1-5, with 10 bases lining up with TRBD1. CDR3 length: 15 amino acids. Per the germline V gene, CDR1 is MDHEN and CDR2 is SYDVKM. The trim removed 6 bases at V and 2 bases at J, leaving 4 bases unmatched. CDR3 nucleotides: TGTGCCAGCAGGGGACAGGGGTTAGGCAATCAGCCCCAGCATTTT. This encodes CASRGQGLGNQPQHF.

The V call is TRBV13, the J call TRBJ1-2; a weak D match, TRBD1 (5 bases). V shed 5 bases and J shed 4 bases, with 14 bases lying between them. Germline CDR1 and CDR2: PRHDT and FYEKMQ (reference sequence). CDR3 size: 14 residues. CDR3 sequence (DNA): TGTGCCAGCAGCCCTCAGACAGTACTCTATGGCTACACCTTC. It codes for CASSPQTVLYGYTF.

This chain uses TRBV12-3 or TRBV12-4 with TRBJ2-3; unclear D gene. Trimming cost V 3 bases and J 3 bases, with 7 bases left between them. CDR3 size: 13 residues. The CDR3 bases are TGTGCCAGCAGTTTTCGAGGAACAGATACGCAGTATTTT. This encodes CASSFRGTDTQYF.

CDR3 in DNA: TGTGCCAGCAGCTTGGAGCTGGACTATGGCTACACCTTC. Its protein is CASSLELDYGYTF. This rearrangement joins TRBV5-8 to TRBJ1-2; D remains unclear. The CDR3 length is 13 residues. V lost 0 bases and J lost 3, with 6 bases in between. Germline CDR1 SGHTS, CDR2 YDEGEE. Drawing the rest from reference TRBV5-8 and TRBJ1-2, the complete variable domain is EAGVTQSPTHLIKTRGQQATLRCSPISGHTSVYWYQQALGLGLQFLLWYDEGEERNRGNFPPRFSGRQFPNYSSELNVNALELEDSALYLCASSLELDYGYTFGSGTRLTVV.